One and the same sample provided the 18 T cell receptor beta chains below, sequenced in a study of shared clonotypes between healthy human individuals. Only in-frame clones appear in the TCRdb table, and some are missing; sequencing was by immunoSEQ multiplex PCR. The sample consists of some 1,100,000 clones, around 78% of them appearing once. Sequences were obtained from memory CD4+ T cells from PBMCs. Subset in this sample: CD45RA-negative fraction. The receptor source for this set is a man younger than 35 in good health. Some clones in this sample may be carry-over from other donors' samples.

This clone was seen more than once but under ten times. The chain recombines TRBV7-9 with TRBJ1-3; D gene unclear. The CDR3 has 13 residues. V lost 1 base and J 9 bases, leaving 10 bases between the germline ends. Germline V CDR1 and CDR2: SEHNR, FQNEAQ (reference sequence). This chain's CDR3 is CASSLGIRSTIYF. The CDR3 region has the DNA TGTGCCAGCAGCTTAGGAATTAGAAGCACCATATATTTT.

This clone has a single count. This chain connects TRBV28 to TRBJ2-5, with D unclear. V lost 6 bases to trimming and J lost 6 bases, with 11 bases between them. The CDR3 covers 12 residues. Looked up from germline, CDR1 is MDHEN and CDR2 is SYDVKM. For the CDR3, the DNA is TGTGCCAGCAGCCCCCCGGGCAAGACCCAGTACTTC. Protein product: CASSPPGKTQYF.

The V gene is TRBV5-1, the J gene TRBJ1-3; D may be TRBD1 (5 bases). V lost 4 bases and J 2 bases, leaving 10 bases between the germline ends. The CDR3 contains 14 residues. Germline lookup yields CDR1 SGHRS and CDR2 YFSETQ. CDR3 in DNA: TGCGCCAGCAGCGGAGGGGTGACTGGAAACACCATATATTTT. Protein product: CASSGGVTGNTIYF.

This sequence joins TRBV5-6 and TRBJ1-1, with D possibly TRBD1 on 6 matching bases. The germline V gene has CDR1 SGHDT and CDR2 YYEEEE. With 5 bases removed from V and 3 bases from J, the gap between germline ends came to 11 bases. The CDR3 runs to 13 residues. This chain's CDR3 is CASSRTGYTEAFF. The CDR3 DNA follows: TGTGCCAGCAGTCGTACAGGGTACACTGAAGCTTTCTTT. The variable domain in full, completed from reference TRBV5-6 and TRBJ1-1, reads DAGVTQSPTHLIKTRGQQVTLRCSPKSGHDTVSWYQQALGQGPQFIFQYYEEEERQRGNFPDRFSGHQFPNYSSELNVNALLLGDSALYLCASSRTGYTEAFFGQGTRLTVV.

This clone was detected a few times. The chain couples TRBV2 to TRBJ2-2; 7 positions match TRBD1. Germline V gene data show CDR1 as SNHLY and CDR2 as FYNNEI. Germline trimming cut 6 bases from V and 4 bases from J; bases unmatched to any gene: 5. This CDR3 is built from 14 residues. The DNA for the CDR3 is TGTGCCAGCAGCGGGTACAGGGGCACCGGGGAGCTGTTTTTT. Amino acid sequence: CASSGYRGTGELFF.

With regard to this clone: The sample holds other DNA sequences that translate to the same CDR3. CDR3: CASRPGQVSNQPQHF. In DNA, the CDR3 is TGTGCCAGCAGACCGGGACAGGTTAGCAATCAGCCCCAGCATTTT. The chain carries TRBV27 and TRBJ1-5; 8 bases align to TRBD1. V was clipped by 6 bases and J by 0 bases; unmatched bases: 4. Germline CDR1 and CDR2: MNHEY and SMNVEV (reference sequence). This CDR3 comprises 15 residues.

This chain uses TRBV30 with TRBJ2-5; D is possibly TRBD2 (5 bases). V was cut by 3 bases and J by 3 bases, with 14 bases left in between. Per germline, CDR1 GTSNPN and CDR2 SVGIG (reference sequence). The CDR3 consists of 14 residues. The CDR3, as DNA: TGTGCCTGGAGCAAGGACGGAGGTGAAGAGACCCAGTACTTC. It encodes CAWSKDGGEETQYF.

This clone was detected a few times. J is TRBJ1-4 and V is TRBV7-9, with D hard to call. V lost 1 base and J lost 7, with 10 bases in between. Germline loops: CDR1 SEHNR, CDR2 FQNEAQ (reference sequence). The length of the CDR3 is 14 residues. The CDR3 region has the DNA TGTGCCAGCAGCTTAGAGGGTAGTGGTGAAAAACTGTTTTTT. This codes for CASSLEGSGEKLFF.

The CDR3 region has the DNA TGTGCCAGCAGCAAACGACAGGGCACAGATACGCAGTATTTT. This translates into CASSKRQGTDTQYF. V gene TRBV9 combines with J gene TRBJ2-3; D is perhaps TRBD1 (6 bases). V lost 4 bases and J lost 1, with 10 bases in between. CDR3 length: 14 amino acids. Germline values: CDR1 SGDLS, CDR2 YYNGEE.

This clone was found a few times. This chain uses TRBV11-3 with TRBJ2-1; 7 positions match TRBD2. Germline CDR1 is SGHNT and CDR2 is YENEEA. The ends lost 5 bases at V and 9 bases at J; junction bases unmatched: 7. The CDR3 is made up of 13 amino acids. This CDR3 is CASSPGTISEQFF. DNA of the CDR3: TGTGCCAGCAGCCCTGGGACTATTAGTGAGCAGTTCTTC. Looking up the rest from reference TRBV11-3 and TRBJ2-1 gives the full variable domain: EAGVVQSPRYKIIEKKQPVAFWCNPISGHNTLYWYLQNLGQGPELLIRYENEEAVDDSQLPKDRFSAERLKGVDSTLKIQPAELGDSAVYLCASSPGTISEQFFGPGTRLTVL.

The rearrangement joins TRBV7-2 to TRBJ2-3; TRBD1 agrees at 9 bases. This CDR3 comprises 14 residues. Losses at the gene ends were 5 bases for V and 3 bases for J; bases not matched to a gene: 3. CDR1 is SGHTA and CDR2 is FQGNSA in the germline V gene. The CDR3: CASSRDRATDTQYF. In DNA form, the CDR3 reads TGTGCCAGCAGCCGGGACAGGGCAACAGATACGCAGTATTTT.

Note on this clone: At the DNA level, this CDR3 is encoded by other sequences in the same sample as well. The chain is built from TRBV19 and TRBJ1-1, with a weak D call TRBD1 (6 bases). Germline lookup yields CDR1 LNHDA and CDR2 SQIVND (reference sequence). The CDR3 runs to 14 residues. V was shortened by 5 bases and J by 4 bases, with 14 bases between the two germline ends. In DNA form, the CDR3 reads TGTGCCAGTAGTCTTATACAGGGTGGCACTGAAGCTTTCTTT. It yields the protein CASSLIQGGTEAFF.

The chain has TRBV2 and TRBJ2-7, with TRBD1 as a possible D gene (5 bases). The germline CDR1 and CDR2 sequences are SNHLY and FYNNEI. The CDR3 spans 13 residues. V lost 11 bases and J 0 bases, leaving 14 bases between the germline ends. CDR3 protein: CAGSTASSYEQYF. CDR3 nucleotides: TGTGCCGGATCGACAGCCTCCTCCTACGAGCAGTACTTC.

The rearrangement joins TRBV15 to TRBJ1-2, with no clear D. Deletions cut 2 bases from V and 8 bases from J, with 9 bases between. The CDR3 has 12 residues. Looked up from germline, CDR1 is LNHNV and CDR2 is YYDKDF (reference sequence). CDR3 residues: CATSRRGRGYTF. The CDR3 DNA sequence: TGTGCCACCAGCAGAAGAGGCCGGGGCTACACCTTC.

The gene calls are TRBV9 and TRBJ1-2; tentative D call: TRBD1 (6 bases). V dropped 3 bases and J dropped 5 bases, with 14 bases sitting between them. The CDR3 length is 14 residues. CDR1 and CDR2 from the germline V gene are SGDLS and YYNGEE. The DNA of the CDR3 is TGTGCCAGCAGCGCCATGACAGGACCATATGGCTACACCTTC. Protein product: CASSAMTGPYGYTF.

The chain combines TRBV4-2 with TRBJ2-3; D might be TRBD2 (6 bases). In germline, CDR1 is LGHNA, CDR2 YNFKEQ. The CDR3 has 14 residues. The V end was cut by 0 bases, the J end by 3 bases, with 7 bases between. The CDR3 protein is CASSQDRGTDTQYF. The DNA of the CDR3 is TGTGCCAGCAGCCAAGATCGGGGGACAGATACGCAGTATTTT.

A remark on this clone: Other DNA variants within this sample encode the same CDR3. The chain couples TRBV28 to TRBJ1-5; tentative D call: TRBD1 (6 bases). Germline assignment: CDR1 MDHEN and CDR2 SYDVKM. Trimming removed 5 bases at V and 3 bases at J, with 14 bases between. The CDR3 is 15 amino acids. CDR3 residues: CASSPPGQLNQPQHF. The CDR3 DNA reads TGTGCCAGCAGTCCCCCTGGACAGCTCAATCAGCCCCAGCATTTT.

With respect to this clone: Distinct nucleotide sequences in the sample also encode this CDR3. The J gene is TRBJ1-1, the V gene TRBV6-6, with D maybe TRBD1 (6 bases). Germline V gene sequence: CDR1 MNHNY, CDR2 SVGAGI (reference sequence). The CDR3 is made up of 14 amino acids. Deletions cut 6 bases from V and 1 base from J, with 12 bases between. The CDR3 here is CASSTTGPNTEAFF. CDR3 sequence (DNA): TGTGCCAGCAGCACTACAGGGCCGAACACTGAAGCTTTCTTT.